The 7 T cell receptor beta chains listed next were all sequenced from one sample in a study of blood T cell repertoires in COVID-19. The repertoire was sequenced with immunoSEQ multiplex PCR; TCRdb's copy has only in-frame clones and lacks some. The sample contains approximately 230,000 clones, about 90% of which appear only once. What was sequenced was PBMCs or T cells enriched from blood (not recorded which). The receptors shown here come from a woman younger than 30 who had recovered from COVID-19.

The chain combines TRBV7-6 with TRBJ1-2, with D tentatively TRBD1 (6 bases). This CDR3 region has 15 residues. V gave up 5 bases and J gave up 5 bases, with 18 bases separating them. Germline V CDR1 and CDR2: SGHVS, FNYEAQ. DNA for the CDR3: TGTGCCAGCAGCCCGTCAGCAGGACAGACTTATGGCTACACCTTC. Translation gives CASSPSAGQTYGYTF.

This chain connects TRBV3-1 (or the pseudogene TRBV3-2) to TRBJ2-7; no clear D gene. The length of the CDR3 is 14 residues. Germline lookup yields CDR1 LGHDT and CDR2 YNNKEL (reference sequence). V gave up 4 bases and J gave up 3 bases, with 13 bases separating them. CDR3 in amino acids: CASSLGLVVYEQYF. The DNA of the CDR3 is TGTGCCAGCAGCCTCGGGTTGGTGGTCTACGAGCAGTACTTC.

This chain joins TRBV5-1 and TRBJ2-3; TRBD2 aligns across 11 bases. The V and J ends lost 0 bases and 4 bases, in that order; junction bases with no gene match: 4. The CDR3 has 16 amino acids. The germline CDR1 and CDR2 sequences are SGHRS and YFSETQ. The CDR3 here is CASSLASGGNADTQYF. CDR3 bases: TGCGCCAGCAGCTTGGCTAGCGGGGGGAACGCAGATACGCAGTATTTT.

This clone has only one observation. The rearrangement links TRBV5-1 to TRBJ2-1; 8 nucleotides align to TRBD2. There are 13 residues in the CDR3. V lost 4 bases, J lost 9 bases, and 6 bases stayed unmatched. CDR1 and CDR2 (germline): SGHRS, YFSETQ. The CDR3 sequence is CASSLGGGVEQFF. The CDR3 region has the DNA TGCGCCAGCAGCCTCGGGGGGGGCGTTGAGCAGTTCTTC.

The chain couples TRBV15 to TRBJ1-6; D unresolved. V was shortened by 7 bases and J by 0 bases, with 7 bases between the two germline ends. The CDR3 extends over 14 amino acids. Germline CDR1 and CDR2: LNHNV and YYDKDF (reference sequence). The chain's CDR3 is CATKESSYNSPLHF. In DNA form, the CDR3 reads TGTGCCACCAAAGAGAGCTCCTATAATTCACCCCTCCACTTT.

This chain joins TRBV28 and TRBJ2-7, with D perhaps matching TRBD1 (6 bases). Trimming left V 5 bases short and J 2 bases short, with 10 bases between. The CDR3 contains 13 residues. CDR1 is MDHEN, CDR2 SYDVKM, per germline. The CDR3 reads CASSEDRPYEQYF. The DNA of the CDR3 is TGTGCCAGCAGTGAAGACAGGCCCTACGAGCAGTACTTC.

The V and J genes are TRBV10-1 and TRBJ2-5; 9 nucleotides align to TRBD1. J lost 5 bases, V lost 10 bases, and 8 bases had no gene match. CDR1 and CDR2 from the germline V gene are WNHNN and SYGVQD (reference sequence). The CDR3 has 13 amino acids. The CDR3 DNA sequence: TGCGCCACCCGAAGGACAGGGGCCGAGACCCAGTACTTC. Its translation is CATRRTGAETQYF.